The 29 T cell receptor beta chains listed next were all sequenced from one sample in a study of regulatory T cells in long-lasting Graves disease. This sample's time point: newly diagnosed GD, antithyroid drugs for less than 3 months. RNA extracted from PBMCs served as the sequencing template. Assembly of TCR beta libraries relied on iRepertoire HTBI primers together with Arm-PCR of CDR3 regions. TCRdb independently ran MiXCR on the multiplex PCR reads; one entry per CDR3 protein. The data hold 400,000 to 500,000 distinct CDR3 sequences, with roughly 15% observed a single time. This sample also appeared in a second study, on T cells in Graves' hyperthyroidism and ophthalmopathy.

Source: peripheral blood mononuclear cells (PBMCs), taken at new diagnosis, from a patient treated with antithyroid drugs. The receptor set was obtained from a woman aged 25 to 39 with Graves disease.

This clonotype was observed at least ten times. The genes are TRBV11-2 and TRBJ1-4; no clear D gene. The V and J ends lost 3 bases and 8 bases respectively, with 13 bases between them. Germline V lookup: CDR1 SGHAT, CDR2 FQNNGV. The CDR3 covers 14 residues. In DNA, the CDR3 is TGTGCCAGCAGCTTCGGACGGGCCAGAGAAAAACTGTTTTTT. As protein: CASSFGRAREKLFF.

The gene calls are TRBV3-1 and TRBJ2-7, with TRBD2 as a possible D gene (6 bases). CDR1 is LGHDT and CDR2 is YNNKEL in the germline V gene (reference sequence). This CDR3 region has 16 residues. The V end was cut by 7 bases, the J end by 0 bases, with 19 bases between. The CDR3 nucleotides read TGTGCCAGCACCCGGGGGTCCGGGACCTACTCCTACGAGCAGTACTTC. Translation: CASTRGSGTYSYEQYF.

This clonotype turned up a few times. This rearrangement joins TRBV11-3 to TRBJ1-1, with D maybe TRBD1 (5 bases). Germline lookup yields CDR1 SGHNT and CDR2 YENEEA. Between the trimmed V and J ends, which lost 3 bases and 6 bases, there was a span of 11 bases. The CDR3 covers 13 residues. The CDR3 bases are TGTGCCAGCAGCTTGAACAGGTTGTCTGAAGCTTTCTTT. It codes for CASSLNRLSEAFF.

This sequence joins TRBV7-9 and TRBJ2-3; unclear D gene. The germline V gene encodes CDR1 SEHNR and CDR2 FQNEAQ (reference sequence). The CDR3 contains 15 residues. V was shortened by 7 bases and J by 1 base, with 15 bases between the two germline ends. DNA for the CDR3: TGTGCCAGCACCACAGACCACCTCGGCACAGATACGCAGTATTTT. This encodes CASTTDHLGTDTQYF.

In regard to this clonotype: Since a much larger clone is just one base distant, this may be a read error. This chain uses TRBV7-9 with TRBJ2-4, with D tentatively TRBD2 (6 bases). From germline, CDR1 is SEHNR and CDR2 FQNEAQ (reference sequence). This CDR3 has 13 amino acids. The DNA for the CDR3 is TGTGCCAGCGCGGCGGCGGGGAGGTATGAGCGGTTCTTC. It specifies CASAAAGRYERFF.

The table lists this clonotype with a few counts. The CDR3, as DNA: TGTGCCAGTAGTACCCGTACAGTGGGGACTGAAGCTTTCTTT. Translated, it gives CASSTRTVGTEAFF. The J gene is TRBJ1-1, the V gene TRBV19; D call uncertain. The CDR3 runs 14 residues. V was cut by 4 bases and J by 5 bases, with 14 bases left in between. Germline V CDR1 and CDR2: LNHDA, SQIVND (reference sequence).

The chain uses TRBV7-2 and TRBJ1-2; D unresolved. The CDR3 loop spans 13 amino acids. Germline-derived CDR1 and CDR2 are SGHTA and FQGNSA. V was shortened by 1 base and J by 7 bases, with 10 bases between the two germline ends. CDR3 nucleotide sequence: TGTGCCAGCAGCTTAGTGGTGGGTCGTGGCTACACCTTC. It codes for CASSLVVGRGYTF.

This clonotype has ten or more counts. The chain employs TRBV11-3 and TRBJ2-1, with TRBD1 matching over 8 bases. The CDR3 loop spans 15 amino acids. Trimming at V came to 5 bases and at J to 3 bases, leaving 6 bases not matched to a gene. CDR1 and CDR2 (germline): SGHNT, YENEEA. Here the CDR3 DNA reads TGTGCCAGCAGCCCCGACAGGGGAGTCTACAATGAGCAGTTCTTC. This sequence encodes CASSPDRGVYNEQFF.

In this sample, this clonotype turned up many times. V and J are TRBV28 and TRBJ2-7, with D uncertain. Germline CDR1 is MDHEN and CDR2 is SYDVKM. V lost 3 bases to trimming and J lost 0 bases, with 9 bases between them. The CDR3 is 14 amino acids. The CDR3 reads CASSLRISSYEQYF. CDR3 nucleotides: TGTGCCAGCAGTTTGAGGATAAGCTCCTACGAGCAGTACTTC. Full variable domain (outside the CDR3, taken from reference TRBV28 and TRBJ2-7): DVKVTQSSRYLVKRTGEKVFLECVQDMDHENMFWYRQDPGLGLRLIYFSYDVKMKEKGDIPEGYSVSREKKERFSLILESASTNQTSMYLCASSLRISSYEQYFGPGTRLTVT.

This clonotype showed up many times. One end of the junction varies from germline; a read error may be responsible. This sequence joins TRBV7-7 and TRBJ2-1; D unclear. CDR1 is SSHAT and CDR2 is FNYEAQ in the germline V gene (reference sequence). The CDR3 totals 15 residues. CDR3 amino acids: CASSPGPFLNNEQFF. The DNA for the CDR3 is TGTGCTAGCAGCCCGGGCCCCTTTCTCAACAATGAGCAGTTCTTC.

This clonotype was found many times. The CDR3 DNA reads as TGCGCCAGCAGCACGGGGGATTTTAATGAAAAACTGTTTTTT. Translating it yields CASSTGDFNEKLFF. The chain joins TRBV5-1 to TRBJ1-4; TRBD1 might be the D (5 bases). Germline V gene sequence: CDR1 SGHRS, CDR2 YFSETQ. The CDR3 has 14 amino acids. The ends were cut back, 4 bases at V and 4 bases at J, with 11 bases in the middle.

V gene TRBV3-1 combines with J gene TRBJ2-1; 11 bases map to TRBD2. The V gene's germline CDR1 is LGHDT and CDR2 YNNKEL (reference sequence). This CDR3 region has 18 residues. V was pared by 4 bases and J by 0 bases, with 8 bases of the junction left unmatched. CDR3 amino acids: CASSRGLAASSSYNEQFF. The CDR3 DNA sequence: TGTGCCAGCAGCCGGGGACTAGCGGCCAGTAGCTCCTACAATGAGCAGTTCTTC.

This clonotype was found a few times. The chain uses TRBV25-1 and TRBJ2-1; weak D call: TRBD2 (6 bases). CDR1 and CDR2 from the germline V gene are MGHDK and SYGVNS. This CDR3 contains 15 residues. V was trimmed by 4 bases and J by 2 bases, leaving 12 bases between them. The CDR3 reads CASSGGGGPYNEQFF. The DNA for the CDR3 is TGTGCCAGCAGTGGTGGGGGAGGACCCTACAATGAGCAGTTCTTC.

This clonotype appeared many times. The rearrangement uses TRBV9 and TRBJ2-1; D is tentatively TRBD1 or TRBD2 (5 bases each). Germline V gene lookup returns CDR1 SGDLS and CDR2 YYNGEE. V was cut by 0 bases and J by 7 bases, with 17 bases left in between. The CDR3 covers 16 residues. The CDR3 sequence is CASSVDRLAYSNEQFF. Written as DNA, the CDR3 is TGTGCCAGCAGCGTAGACAGGCTAGCTTACTCGAATGAGCAGTTCTTC.

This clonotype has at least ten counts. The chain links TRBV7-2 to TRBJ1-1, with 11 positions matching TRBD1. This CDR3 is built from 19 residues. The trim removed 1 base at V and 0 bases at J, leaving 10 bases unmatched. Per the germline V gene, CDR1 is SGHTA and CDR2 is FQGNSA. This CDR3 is CASSLDGRTGGGMNTEAFF. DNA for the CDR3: TGTGCCAGCAGCTTAGACGGGAGGACAGGGGGCGGAATGAACACTGAAGCTTTCTTT.

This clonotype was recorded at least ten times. Written as DNA, the CDR3 is TGTGCCAGCAGCGCGGGGGCGGCCGCATACGAGCAGTACTTC. Amino acid sequence: CASSAGAAAYEQYF. The rearrangement uses TRBV9 and TRBJ2-7; the D call may be TRBD1 or TRBD2 (6 bases each). This CDR3 is built from 14 residues. Germline V gene data show CDR1 as SGDLS and CDR2 as YYNGEE. The germline V and J ends were trimmed by 3 bases and 4 bases, with 14 bases remaining between them.

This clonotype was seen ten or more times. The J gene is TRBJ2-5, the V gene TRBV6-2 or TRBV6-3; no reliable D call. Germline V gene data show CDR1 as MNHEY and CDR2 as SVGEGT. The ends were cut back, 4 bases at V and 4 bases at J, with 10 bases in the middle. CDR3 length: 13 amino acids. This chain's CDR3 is CASSSPGRETQYF. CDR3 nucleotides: TGTGCCAGCAGTTCGCCAGGTCGAGAGACCCAGTACTTC.

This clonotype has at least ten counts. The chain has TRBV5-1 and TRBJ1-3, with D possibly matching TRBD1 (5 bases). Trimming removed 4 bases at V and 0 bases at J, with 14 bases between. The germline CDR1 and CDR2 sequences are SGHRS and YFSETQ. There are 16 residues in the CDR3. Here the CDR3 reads CASSQSGGLSGNTIYF. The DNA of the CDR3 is TGCGCCAGCAGCCAAAGCGGGGGACTCTCTGGAAACACCATATATTTT. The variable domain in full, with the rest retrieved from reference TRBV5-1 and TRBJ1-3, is KAGVTQTPRYLIKTRGQQVTLSCSPISGHRSVSWYQQTPGQGLQFLFEYFSETQRNKGNFPGRFSGRQFSNSRSEMNVSTLELGDSALYLCASSQSGGLSGNTIYFGEGSWLTVV.

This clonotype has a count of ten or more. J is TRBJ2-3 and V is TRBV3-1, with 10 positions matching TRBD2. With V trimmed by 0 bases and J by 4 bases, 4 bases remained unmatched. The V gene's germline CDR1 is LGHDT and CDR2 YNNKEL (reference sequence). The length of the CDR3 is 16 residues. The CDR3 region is CASSQEGAGGADTQYF. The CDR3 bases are TGTGCCAGCAGCCAAGAAGGAGCGGGAGGGGCAGATACGCAGTATTTT.

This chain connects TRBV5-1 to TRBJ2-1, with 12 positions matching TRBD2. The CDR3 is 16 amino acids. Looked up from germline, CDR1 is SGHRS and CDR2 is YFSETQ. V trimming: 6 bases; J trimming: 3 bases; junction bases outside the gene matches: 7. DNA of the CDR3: TGCGCCAGCACCACTCGGACTAGCGGGAACTACAATGAGCAGTTCTTC. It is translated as CASTTRTSGNYNEQFF. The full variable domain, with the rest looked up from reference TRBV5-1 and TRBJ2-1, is KAGVTQTPRYLIKTRGQQVTLSCSPISGHRSVSWYQQTPGQGLQFLFEYFSETQRNKGNFPGRFSGRQFSNSRSEMNVSTLELGDSALYLCASTTRTSGNYNEQFFGPGTRLTVL.

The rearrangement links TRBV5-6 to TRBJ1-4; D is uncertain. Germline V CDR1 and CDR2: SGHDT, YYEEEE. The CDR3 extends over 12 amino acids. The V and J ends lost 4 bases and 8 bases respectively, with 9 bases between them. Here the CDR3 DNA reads TGTGCCAGCAGCCAGGCCCAAGAAAAACTGTTTTTT. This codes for CASSQAQEKLFF. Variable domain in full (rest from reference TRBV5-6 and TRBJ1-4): DAGVTQSPTHLIKTRGQQVTLRCSPKSGHDTVSWYQQALGQGPQFIFQYYEEEERQRGNFPDRFSGHQFPNYSSELNVNALLLGDSALYLCASSQAQEKLFFGSGTQLSVL.

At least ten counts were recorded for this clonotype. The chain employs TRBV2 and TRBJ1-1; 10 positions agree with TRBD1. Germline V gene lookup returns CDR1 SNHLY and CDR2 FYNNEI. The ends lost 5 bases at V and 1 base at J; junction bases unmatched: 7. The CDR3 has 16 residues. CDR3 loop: CASSLSTGGRNTEAFF. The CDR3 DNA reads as TGTGCCAGCAGTCTCTCGACAGGGGGCAGGAACACTGAAGCTTTCTTT.

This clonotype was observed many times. CDR3 residues: CASSGDSDEQYF. The DNA for the CDR3 is TGTGCCAGCAGCGGCGACAGTGATGAGCAGTACTTC. The gene calls are TRBV6-1 and TRBJ2-7; a weak D match, TRBD1 (5 bases). V dropped 6 bases and J dropped 7 bases, with 13 bases sitting between them. There are 12 residues in the CDR3. CDR1 MNHNS and CDR2 SASEGT come from the germline V gene.

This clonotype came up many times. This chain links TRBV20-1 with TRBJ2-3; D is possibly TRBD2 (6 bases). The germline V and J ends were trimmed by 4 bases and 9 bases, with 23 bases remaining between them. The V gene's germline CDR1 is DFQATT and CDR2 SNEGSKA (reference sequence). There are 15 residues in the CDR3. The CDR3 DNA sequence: TGCAGTGCTACCCTTTTAGCGGAGCCGCGTCGGACGCAGTATTTT. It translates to CSATLLAEPRRTQYF.

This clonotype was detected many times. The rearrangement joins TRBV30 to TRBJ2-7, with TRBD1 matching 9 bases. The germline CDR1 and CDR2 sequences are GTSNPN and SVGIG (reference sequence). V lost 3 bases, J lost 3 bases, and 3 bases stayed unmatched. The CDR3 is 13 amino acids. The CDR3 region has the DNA TGTGCCTGGAGCGCGGACAGGGGCTACGAGCAGTACTTC. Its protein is CAWSADRGYEQYF.

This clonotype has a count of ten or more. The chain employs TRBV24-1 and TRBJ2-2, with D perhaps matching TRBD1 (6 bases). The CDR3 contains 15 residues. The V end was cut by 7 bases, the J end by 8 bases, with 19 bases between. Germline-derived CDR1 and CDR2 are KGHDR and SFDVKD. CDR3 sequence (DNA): TGTGCCACCAGATCCGGGACACCCAGTACGGGGGAGCTGTTTTTT. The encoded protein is CATRSGTPSTGELFF.

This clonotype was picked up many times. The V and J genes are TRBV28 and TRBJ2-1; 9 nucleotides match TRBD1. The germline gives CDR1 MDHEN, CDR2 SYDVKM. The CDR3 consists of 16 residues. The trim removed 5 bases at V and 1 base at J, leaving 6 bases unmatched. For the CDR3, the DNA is TGTGCCAGCAGTCCCTATGACAGGGGGTCCTACAATGAGCAGTTCTTC. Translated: CASSPYDRGSYNEQFF.

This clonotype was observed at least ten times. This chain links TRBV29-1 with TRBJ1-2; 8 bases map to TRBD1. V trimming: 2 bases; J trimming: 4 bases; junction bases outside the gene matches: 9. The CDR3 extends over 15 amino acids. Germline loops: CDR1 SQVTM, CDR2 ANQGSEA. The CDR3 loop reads CSVESAPTGAYGYTF. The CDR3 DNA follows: TGCAGCGTTGAAAGCGCACCGACAGGGGCCTATGGCTACACCTTC. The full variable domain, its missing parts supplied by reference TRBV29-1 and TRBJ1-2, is SAVISQKPSRDICQRGTSLTIQCQVDSQVTMMFWYRQQPGQSLTLIATANQGSEATYESGFVIDKFPISRPNLTFSTLTVSNMSPEDSSIYLCSVESAPTGAYGYTFGSGTRLTVV.

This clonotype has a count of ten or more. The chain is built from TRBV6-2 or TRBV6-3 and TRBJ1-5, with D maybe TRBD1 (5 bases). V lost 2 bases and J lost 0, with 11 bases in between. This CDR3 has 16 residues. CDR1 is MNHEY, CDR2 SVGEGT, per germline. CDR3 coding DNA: TGTGCCAGCAGTTACGTAGGACACTATAGCAATCAGCCCCAGCATTTT. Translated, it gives CASSYVGHYSNQPQHF.